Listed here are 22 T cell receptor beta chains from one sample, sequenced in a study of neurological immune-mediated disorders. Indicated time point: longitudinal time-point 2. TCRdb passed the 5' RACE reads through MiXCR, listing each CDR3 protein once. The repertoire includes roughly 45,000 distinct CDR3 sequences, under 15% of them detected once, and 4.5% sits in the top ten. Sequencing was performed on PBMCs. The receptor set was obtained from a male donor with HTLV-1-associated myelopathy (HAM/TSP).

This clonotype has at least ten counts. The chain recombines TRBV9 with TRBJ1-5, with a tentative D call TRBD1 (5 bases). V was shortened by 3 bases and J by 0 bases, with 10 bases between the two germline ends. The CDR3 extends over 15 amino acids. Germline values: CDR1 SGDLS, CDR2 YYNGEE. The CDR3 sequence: CASSADSYSNQPQHF. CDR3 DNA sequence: TGTGCCAGCAGCGCCGACAGCTATAGCAATCAGCCCCAGCATTTT.

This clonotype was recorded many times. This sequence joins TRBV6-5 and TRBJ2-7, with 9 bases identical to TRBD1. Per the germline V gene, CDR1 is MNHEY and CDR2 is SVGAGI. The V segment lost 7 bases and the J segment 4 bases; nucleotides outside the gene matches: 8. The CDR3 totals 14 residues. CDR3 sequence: CASTKDRGGYEQYF. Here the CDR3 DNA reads TGTGCCAGCACCAAGGACAGGGGCGGTTACGAGCAGTACTTC.

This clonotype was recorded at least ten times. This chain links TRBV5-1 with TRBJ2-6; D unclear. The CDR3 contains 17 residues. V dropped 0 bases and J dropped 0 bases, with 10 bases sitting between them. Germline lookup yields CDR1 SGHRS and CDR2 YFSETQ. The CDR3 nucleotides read TGCGCCAGCAGCTTGGTTCCAGTTGGCTCTGGGGCCAACGTCCTGACTTTC. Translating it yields CASSLVPVGSGANVLTF.

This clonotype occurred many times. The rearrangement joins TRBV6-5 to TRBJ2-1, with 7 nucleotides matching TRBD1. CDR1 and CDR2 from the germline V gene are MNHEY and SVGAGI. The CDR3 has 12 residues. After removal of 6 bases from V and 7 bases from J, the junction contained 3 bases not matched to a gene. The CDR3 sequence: CASRAQGNEQFF. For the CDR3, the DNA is TGTGCCAGCAGGGCACAGGGGAATGAGCAGTTCTTC.

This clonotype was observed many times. CDR3 in DNA: TGTGCCAGCCAAGAGGGTTACGAGCAGTACTTC. This codes for CASQEGYEQYF. The chain carries TRBV6-5 and TRBJ2-7, with D possibly TRBD2 on 5 matching bases. Germline V gene sequence: CDR1 MNHEY, CDR2 SVGAGI. This CDR3 has 11 residues. Trimming took off 8 bases at V and 4 bases at J, with 9 bases between the two ends.

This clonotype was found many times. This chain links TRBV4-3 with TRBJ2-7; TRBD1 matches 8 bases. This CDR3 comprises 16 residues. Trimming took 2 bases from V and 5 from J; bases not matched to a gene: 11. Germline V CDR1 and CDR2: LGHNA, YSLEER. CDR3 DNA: TGCGCCAGCAGCCAAACCCGGACAGGGCCCCCCGACGAGCAGTACTTC. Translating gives CASSQTRTGPPDEQYF.

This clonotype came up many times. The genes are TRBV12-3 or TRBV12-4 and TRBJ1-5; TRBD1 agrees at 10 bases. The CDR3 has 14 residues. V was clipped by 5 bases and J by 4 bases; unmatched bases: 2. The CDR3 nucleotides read TGTGCCAGCAGTCCGGGACAGGGGAATCAGCCCCAGCATTTT. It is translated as CASSPGQGNQPQHF.

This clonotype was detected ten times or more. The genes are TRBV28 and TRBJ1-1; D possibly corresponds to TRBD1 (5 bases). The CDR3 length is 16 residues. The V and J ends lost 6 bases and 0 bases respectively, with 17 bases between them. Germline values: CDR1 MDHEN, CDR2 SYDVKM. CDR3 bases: TGTGCCAGCAGCGCCTGGGGGGTCCCCTTGAACACTGAAGCTTTCTTT. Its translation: CASSAWGVPLNTEAFF. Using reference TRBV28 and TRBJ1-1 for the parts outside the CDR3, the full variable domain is DVKVTQSSRYLVKRTGEKVFLECVQDMDHENMFWYRQDPGLGLRLIYFSYDVKMKEKGDIPEGYSVSREKKERFSLILESASTNQTSMYLCASSAWGVPLNTEAFFGQGTRLTVV.

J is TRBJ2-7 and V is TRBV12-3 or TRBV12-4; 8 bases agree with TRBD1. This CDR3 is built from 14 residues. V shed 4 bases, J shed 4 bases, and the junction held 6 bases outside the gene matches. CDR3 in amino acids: CASSYSGGGYEQYF. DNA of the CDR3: TGTGCCAGCAGTTACTCAGGGGGCGGATACGAGCAGTACTTC.

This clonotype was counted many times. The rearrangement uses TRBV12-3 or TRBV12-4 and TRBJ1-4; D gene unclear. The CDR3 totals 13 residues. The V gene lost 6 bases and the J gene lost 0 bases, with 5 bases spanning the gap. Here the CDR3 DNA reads TGTGCCAGCAGCTGGACAACTAATGAAAAACTGTTTTTT. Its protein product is CASSWTTNEKLFF.

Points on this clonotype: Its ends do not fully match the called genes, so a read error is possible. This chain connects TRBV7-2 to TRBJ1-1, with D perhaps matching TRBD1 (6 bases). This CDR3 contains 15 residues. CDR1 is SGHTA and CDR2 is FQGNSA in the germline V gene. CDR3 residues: CASSLPGQWNAEAFF. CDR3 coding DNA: TGTGCCAGCAGCTTACCGGGACAATGGAACGCTGAAGCTTTCTTT.

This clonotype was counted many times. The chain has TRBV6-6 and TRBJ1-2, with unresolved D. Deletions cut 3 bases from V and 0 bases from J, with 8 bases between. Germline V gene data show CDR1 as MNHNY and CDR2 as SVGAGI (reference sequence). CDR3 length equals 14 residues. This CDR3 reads CASSYFSANYGYTF. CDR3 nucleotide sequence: TGTGCCAGCAGTTATTTCTCAGCTAACTATGGCTACACCTTC.

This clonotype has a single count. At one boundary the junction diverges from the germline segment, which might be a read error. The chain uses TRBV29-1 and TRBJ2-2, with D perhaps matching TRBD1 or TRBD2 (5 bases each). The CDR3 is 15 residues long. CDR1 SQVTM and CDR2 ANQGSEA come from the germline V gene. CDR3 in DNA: TGCAGCGTTGTATCGGCGCAGGGAAAAACCGGGGCGCTGTTTTTT. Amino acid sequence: CSVVSAQGKTGALFF.

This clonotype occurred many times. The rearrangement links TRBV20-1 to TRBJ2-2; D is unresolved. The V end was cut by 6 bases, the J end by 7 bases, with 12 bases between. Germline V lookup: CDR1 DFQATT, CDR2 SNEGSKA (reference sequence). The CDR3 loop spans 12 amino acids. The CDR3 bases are TGCAGTGCCCTGAAGACGGTCGGGGAGCTGTTTTTT. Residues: CSALKTVGELFF.

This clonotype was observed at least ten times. The CDR3 here is CASSLGVPPGYTQYF. In DNA, the CDR3 is TGTGCCAGCAGCTTAGGAGTCCCTCCGGGGTATACGCAGTATTTT. V gene TRBV11-2 combines with J gene TRBJ2-3; D is perhaps TRBD2 (5 bases). V was pared by 1 base and J by 7 bases, with 15 bases between. CDR1 SGHAT and CDR2 FQNNGV come from the germline V gene. The CDR3 covers 15 residues.

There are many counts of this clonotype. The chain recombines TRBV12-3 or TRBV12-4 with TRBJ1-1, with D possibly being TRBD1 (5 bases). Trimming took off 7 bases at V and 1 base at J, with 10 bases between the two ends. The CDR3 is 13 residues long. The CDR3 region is CASTRASNTEAFF. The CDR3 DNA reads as TGTGCCAGCACCAGGGCTTCGAACACTGAAGCTTTCTTT.

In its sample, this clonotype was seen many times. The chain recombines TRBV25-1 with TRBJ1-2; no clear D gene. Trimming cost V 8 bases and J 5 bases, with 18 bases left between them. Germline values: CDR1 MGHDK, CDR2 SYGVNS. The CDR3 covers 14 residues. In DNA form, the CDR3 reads TGTGCCAGCTCTGGCGGAATTATGGGGTATGGCTACACCTTC. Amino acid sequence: CASSGGIMGYGYTF.

The CDR3 DNA is TGCGCCAGCAGCTTGATGGGCGGGGGGACCACAGATACGCAGTATTTT. It encodes CASSLMGGGTTDTQYF. The chain uses TRBV5-1 and TRBJ2-3, with TRBD2 identical over 8 bases. CDR1 and CDR2 (germline): SGHRS, YFSETQ. Germline trimming cut 1 base from V and 2 bases from J; bases unmatched to any gene: 6. This CDR3 contains 16 residues.

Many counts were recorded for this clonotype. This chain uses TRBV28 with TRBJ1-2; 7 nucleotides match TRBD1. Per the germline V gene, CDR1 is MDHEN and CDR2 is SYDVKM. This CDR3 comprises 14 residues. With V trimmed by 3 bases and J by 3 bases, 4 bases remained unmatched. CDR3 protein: CASSLPGGYYGYTF. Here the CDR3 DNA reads TGTGCCAGCAGTTTGCCAGGGGGGTACTATGGCTACACCTTC.

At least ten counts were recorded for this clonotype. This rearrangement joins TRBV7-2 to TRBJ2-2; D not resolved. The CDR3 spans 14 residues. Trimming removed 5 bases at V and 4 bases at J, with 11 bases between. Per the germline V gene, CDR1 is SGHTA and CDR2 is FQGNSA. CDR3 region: CASSPNWSTGELFF. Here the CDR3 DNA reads TGTGCCAGCAGCCCGAATTGGAGCACCGGGGAGCTGTTTTTT.

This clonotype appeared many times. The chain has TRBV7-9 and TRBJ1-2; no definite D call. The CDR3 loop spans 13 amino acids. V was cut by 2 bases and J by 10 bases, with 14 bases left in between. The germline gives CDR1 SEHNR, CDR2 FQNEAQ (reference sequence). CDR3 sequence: CASSLPGVGDYTF. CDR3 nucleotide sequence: TGTGCCAGCAGCTTACCCGGGGTGGGAGACTACACCTTC.

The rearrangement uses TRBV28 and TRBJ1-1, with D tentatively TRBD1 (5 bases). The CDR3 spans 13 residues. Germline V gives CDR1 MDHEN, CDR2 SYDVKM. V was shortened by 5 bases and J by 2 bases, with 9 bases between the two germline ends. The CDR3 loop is CASSVGLNTEAFF. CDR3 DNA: TGTGCCAGCAGTGTGGGGCTTAACACTGAAGCTTTCTTT.